This entry lists 21 T cell receptor beta chains sequenced from one sample in a study of blood T cells in healthy people across ages. With a J-beta primer mix and a sample-barcoded 5' primer, a second PCR ran 7 to 11 cycles. TCRdb ran MiXCR on the 5' RACE reads and lists one entry per CDR3 protein. The sample contains about 540,000 distinct CDR3 sequences, less than 25% of which appear only once. This sample also appeared in a second study, on T cells of mothers and their children.

Sequenced input: blood. These TCRs come from a boy between 10 and 17 years old in good health.

V and J are TRBV5-1 and TRBJ1-1; 11 bases fit TRBD1. V lost 4 bases and J lost 5; bases outside the gene matches: 10. Germline lookup yields CDR1 SGHRS and CDR2 YFSETQ. The CDR3 has 16 residues. For the CDR3, the DNA is TGCGCCAGCAGCCTCGGGGCGGACAGGGGGCTGACTGAAGCTTTCTTT. It yields the protein CASSLGADRGLTEAFF.

The chain has TRBV29-1 and TRBJ1-2; 9 positions match TRBD1. CDR3 length equals 14 residues. CDR1 SQVTM and CDR2 ANQGSEA come from the germline V gene. Trimming removed 8 bases from V and 5 bases from J; junction bases left unmatched: 12. The CDR3 nucleotides read TGCAGCACGCGCAACCGCGACAGGGGGTATGGCTACACCTTC. Translation: CSTRNRDRGYGYTF.

The chain uses TRBV6-6 and TRBJ2-7; 7 bases map to TRBD1. Germline V lookup: CDR1 MNHNY, CDR2 SVGAGI (reference sequence). The CDR3 extends over 16 amino acids. With V trimmed by 4 bases and J by 5 bases, 14 bases remained unmatched. CDR3 bases: TGTGCCAGCAGTTCCCCGGAGACAGGGAATTGGGACGAGCAGTACTTC. It translates to CASSSPETGNWDEQYF.

The chain employs TRBV5-1 and TRBJ2-3; TRBD2 matches 14 bases. This CDR3 contains 16 residues. Germline values: CDR1 SGHRS, CDR2 YFSETQ. Trimming removed 3 bases from V and 6 bases from J; junction bases left unmatched: 6. The CDR3 loop reads CASSWTSGGSSDTQYF. CDR3 bases: TGCGCCAGCAGCTGGACTAGCGGGGGGTCAAGTGATACGCAGTATTTT.

The rearrangement links TRBV4-3 to TRBJ2-1; the D gene is possibly TRBD2 (6 bases). Germline V CDR1 and CDR2: LGHNA, YSLEER. The V and J ends lost 1 base and 3 bases respectively, with 19 bases between them. This CDR3 contains 18 residues. The CDR3 bases are TGCGCCAGCAGCCAAGGTAGAGGTCTGGGGAGGCTCTACAATGAGCAGTTCTTC. The encoded protein is CASSQGRGLGRLYNEQFF.

This clonotype turned up a few times. V usage is TRBV13 and J usage is TRBJ1-2, with 10 bases fitting TRBD1. The CDR3 length is 15 residues. Germline V gene sequence: CDR1 PRHDT, CDR2 FYEKMQ (reference sequence). Trimming at V came to 2 bases and at J to 8 bases, leaving 8 bases not matched to a gene. This CDR3 reads CASSLNPGQGGGYTF. In DNA form, the CDR3 reads TGTGCCAGCAGCTTAAACCCTGGACAGGGGGGAGGCTACACCTTC.

This clonotype was seen a few times. A read error is possible here, since a much larger clone lies one base away. The V call is TRBV7-2, the J call TRBJ1-2; no clear D gene. Germline CDR1 reads SGHTA; CDR2 reads FQGNSA. This CDR3 is 11 amino acids long. Trimming stripped 8 bases from V and 4 bases from J, with 8 bases between. The CDR3 region has the DNA TGTGCCAGCGGAGAGGGCTATGGCTACACCTTC. It is translated as CASGEGYGYTF.

V and J are TRBV6-5 and TRBJ2-5, with 12 bases fitting TRBD2. The J call may be wrong; the DNA end is better matched by TRBJ2-1. Germline CDR1 MNHEY, CDR2 SVGAGI. The CDR3 runs 17 residues. The CDR3 bases are TGTGCCAGCAGTTACTCGACTGGACTAGCGGGGATCAATGAGCAGTTCTTC. Protein sequence: CASSYSTGLAGINEQFF.

Of note for this clonotype: At one boundary the junction diverges from the germline segment, which might be a read error. The chain carries TRBV10-3 and TRBJ2-5; no firm D call. Germline CDR1 reads ENHRY; CDR2 reads SYGVKD. This CDR3 has 13 amino acids. The chain's CDR3 is CAISVQRQEAQYF. The CDR3, as DNA: TGTGCCATCAGTGTGCAGCGTCAAGAGGCCCAGTACTTC.

This clonotype was seen once. The CDR3 protein is CASSPLSGAETQYF. The CDR3 DNA reads as TGTGCCAGCAGCCCACTGAGCGGGGCTGAGACCCAGTACTTC. The V gene is TRBV9, the J gene TRBJ2-5; 7 nucleotides line up with TRBD2. The V segment lost 4 bases and the J segment 5 bases; nucleotides outside the gene matches: 8. This CDR3 has 14 amino acids. The germline V gene has CDR1 SGDLS and CDR2 YYNGEE.

This clonotype was observed a handful of times. The chain has TRBV6-5 and TRBJ2-1; TRBD2 is a possible D gene (6 bases). The V gene lost 0 bases and the J gene lost 8 bases, with 11 bases spanning the gap. CDR1 is MNHEY, CDR2 SVGAGI, per germline. This CDR3 spans 14 amino acids. CDR3 loop: CASSYSATGDEQFF. For the CDR3, the DNA is TGTGCCAGCAGTTACTCGGCGACGGGGGATGAGCAGTTCTTC.

This clonotype appeared a few times. The chain links TRBV20-1 to TRBJ2-5; 15 bases align to TRBD2. The DNA matches TRBJ2-1 better at its end, which makes the J call doubtful. The CDR3 covers 20 residues. Germline-derived CDR1 and CDR2 are DFQATT and SNEGSKA (reference sequence). In nucleotides, the CDR3 is TGCAGTGCTAGAGATCCCGGGACTAGCGGGGGGAACTCCCACAGGGATGAGCAGTTCTTC. Amino acid sequence: CSARDPGTSGGNSHRDEQFF.

This sequence joins TRBV12-3 or TRBV12-4 and TRBJ2-3; D is possibly TRBD1 or TRBD2 (5 bases each). Between the trimmed V and J ends, which lost 6 bases and 5 bases, there was a span of 21 bases. The CDR3 length is 16 residues. CDR3 in amino acids: CASSYAGTDFGDTQYF. For the CDR3, the DNA is TGTGCCAGCAGCTACGCCGGGACGGACTTTGGAGATACGCAGTATTTT.

This clonotype has more than one count but fewer than ten. This chain uses TRBV28 with TRBJ2-7, with D perhaps TRBD1 or TRBD2 (5 bases each). The V end lost 5 bases, the J end lost 9 bases, and 11 bases lay between the germline ends. The length of the CDR3 is 11 residues. CDR1 MDHEN and CDR2 SYDVKM come from the germline V gene. CDR3: CASSLRDGQYF. In DNA, the CDR3 is TGTGCCAGCAGTCTGAGGGACGGGCAGTACTTC. The full variable domain, completed using reference TRBV28 and TRBJ2-7, is DVKVTQSSRYLVKRTGEKVFLECVQDMDHENMFWYRQDPGLGLRLIYFSYDVKMKEKGDIPEGYSVSREKKERFSLILESASTNQTSMYLCASSLRDGQYFGPGTRLTVT.

The chain links TRBV6-1 to TRBJ2-5; 9 bases match TRBD1. The CDR3 totals 13 residues. J lost 5 bases, V lost 6 bases, and 4 bases had no gene match. Germline lookup yields CDR1 MNHNS and CDR2 SASEGT. CDR3 nucleotide sequence: TGTGCCAGCAGGGGGACAGGGTTGGAGACCCAGTACTTC. Protein product: CASRGTGLETQYF.

The gene calls are TRBV5-1 and TRBJ2-3; perhaps D is TRBD1 or TRBD2 (5 bases each). The V and J ends lost 2 bases and 0 bases respectively, with 13 bases between them. This CDR3 comprises 16 residues. Germline V gene lookup returns CDR1 SGHRS and CDR2 YFSETQ. The CDR3 region is CASSFSRGPSTDTQYF. CDR3 DNA: TGCGCCAGCAGCTTTTCCCGGGGACCTAGCACAGATACGCAGTATTTT.

In this sample, this clonotype turned up a few times. The genes are TRBV20-1 and TRBJ2-5; 10 bases agree with TRBD2. With the DNA end fitting TRBJ2-7 better, the J assignment may be wrong. The germline CDR1 and CDR2 sequences are DFQATT and SNEGSKA (reference sequence). The CDR3 is 14 residues long. CDR3 protein: CSAPGLAVSREQYF. Here the CDR3 DNA reads TGCAGTGCTCCCGGACTAGCGGTGTCCCGCGAGCAGTACTTC.

This clonotype was seen a single time. The rearrangement links TRBV20-1 to TRBJ2-3; TRBD2 matches at 9 bases. Germline loops: CDR1 DFQATT, CDR2 SNEGSKA (reference sequence). The CDR3 totals 15 residues. J lost 0 bases, V lost 7 bases, and 8 bases had no gene match. The CDR3 protein is CSVPASGRSTDTQYF. The CDR3 bases are TGCAGTGTCCCGGCCAGCGGGAGGAGCACAGATACGCAGTATTTT.

Regarding this clonotype: The conserved phenylalanine or tryptophan is not found at the CDR3 terminus, so this likely reflects a read error. The chain combines TRBV12-3 or TRBV12-4 with TRBJ2-3; 7 nucleotides line up with TRBD1. This CDR3 is 15 amino acids long. CDR3: CASSLGTASTDTQYS. The CDR3 DNA is TGTGCCAGCAGCTTAGGGACAGCCAGCACAGATACGCAGTATTCT.

In its sample, this clonotype was seen a few times. The chain links TRBV4-1 to TRBJ2-1; TRBD2 matches at 9 bases. The germline CDR1 and CDR2 sequences are MGHRA and YSYEKL. The CDR3 has 15 residues. J lost 9 bases, V lost 1 base, and 7 bases had no gene match. The CDR3, as DNA: TGCGCCAGCAGCCAAGTGTTGCGGGAGGGGATTGAGCAGTTCTTC. As protein: CASSQVLREGIEQFF.

This chain uses TRBV7-9 with TRBJ2-5, with TRBD2 matching over 7 bases. Germline trimming cut 2 bases from V and 6 bases from J; bases unmatched to any gene: 12. The CDR3 totals 16 residues. The V gene's germline CDR1 is SEHNR and CDR2 FQNEAQ (reference sequence). The CDR3 bases are TGTGCCAGCAGCTTACCTGGGACGGGGGGTTCGAAGACCCAGTACTTC. It specifies CASSLPGTGGSKTQYF.